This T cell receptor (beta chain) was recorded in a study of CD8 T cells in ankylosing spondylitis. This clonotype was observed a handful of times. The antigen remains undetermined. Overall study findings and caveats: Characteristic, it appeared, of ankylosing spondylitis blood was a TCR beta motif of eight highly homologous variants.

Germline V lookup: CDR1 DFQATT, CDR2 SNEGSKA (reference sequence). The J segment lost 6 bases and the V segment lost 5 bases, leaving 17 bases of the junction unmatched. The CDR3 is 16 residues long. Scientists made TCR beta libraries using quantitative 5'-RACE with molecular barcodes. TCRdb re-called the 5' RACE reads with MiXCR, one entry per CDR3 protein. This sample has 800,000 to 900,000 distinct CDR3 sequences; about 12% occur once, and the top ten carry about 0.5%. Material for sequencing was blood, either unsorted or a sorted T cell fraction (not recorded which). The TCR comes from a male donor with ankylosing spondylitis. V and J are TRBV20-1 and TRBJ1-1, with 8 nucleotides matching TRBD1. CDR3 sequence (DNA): TGCAGTGCTCCTAGGCAGGGGGCGAATCGGGTAGCTGAAGCTTTCTTT. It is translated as CSAPRQGANRVAEAFF.